These 27 T cell receptor beta chains were sequenced from one sample in a study of T cells in localized non-small cell lung cancer. Sequencing used immunoSEQ multiplex PCR; TCRdb keeps in-frame clones, though not all of them. Here the sample spans roughly 72,000 clones, roughly 90% being singletons. Sample: peripheral blood, taken before any cancer treatment. The receptor set was obtained from a male donor aged 60 or over with stage III squamous cell lung carcinoma.

The rearrangement uses TRBV28 and TRBJ2-6; the match to TRBD1 covers 8 bases. Germline CDR1 MDHEN, CDR2 SYDVKM. The J segment lost 3 bases and the V segment lost 5 bases, leaving 12 bases of the junction unmatched. The CDR3 covers 18 residues. As DNA, the CDR3 is TGTGCCAGCAGTACAACAGGGGGAGCCGCGGGTGGGGCCAACGTCCTGACTTTC. Amino acids: CASSTTGGAAGGANVLTF.

V and J are TRBV5-5 and TRBJ2-1, with TRBD2 matching over 11 bases. CDR3 size: 16 residues. Germline V CDR1 and CDR2: SGHKS, YYEKEE (reference sequence). V shed 2 bases, J shed 7 bases, and the junction held 8 bases outside the gene matches. The CDR3 protein is CASSFFSGGAKNEQFF. The CDR3 DNA follows: TGTGCCAGCAGCTTCTTTAGCGGGGGGGCCAAAAATGAGCAGTTCTTC.

The chain links TRBV4-3 to TRBJ2-1, with 9 bases fitting TRBD2. CDR1 LGHNA and CDR2 YSLEER come from the germline V gene. The CDR3 spans 16 residues. Trimming took 4 bases from V and 7 from J; bases not matched to a gene: 11. The CDR3 region has the DNA TGCGCCAGCAGCCTCGTCGGCGGGGGGGCGAGGAATGAGCAGTTCTTC. It codes for CASSLVGGGARNEQFF.

This chain links TRBV7-8 with TRBJ1-2; possibly TRBD1 for D (6 bases). The CDR3 loop spans 14 amino acids. CDR1 is SGHVS, CDR2 FQNEAQ, per germline. Between the trimmed V and J ends, which lost 5 bases and 0 bases, there was a span of 10 bases. CDR3: CASSTGISNYGYTF. CDR3 bases: TGTGCCAGCAGCACAGGGATTTCTAACTATGGCTACACCTTC.

The rearrangement links TRBV30 to TRBJ1-2; weak D call: TRBD1 (5 bases). Germline V CDR1 and CDR2: GTSNPN, SVGIG (reference sequence). The CDR3 length is 11 residues. V was pared by 5 bases and J by 9 bases, with 13 bases between. This CDR3 is CAWGEGESYTF. CDR3 nucleotide sequence: TGTGCCTGGGGGGAAGGGGAAAGCTACACCTTC.

V and J are TRBV2 and TRBJ1-6; D is ambiguous. Trimming removed 6 bases at V and 9 bases at J, with 9 bases between. Germline CDR1 is SNHLY and CDR2 is FYNNEI. The CDR3 has 12 amino acids. The CDR3 bases are TGTGCCAGCAGGGGCGACCCTTCACCCCTCCACTTT. Translation gives CASRGDPSPLHF.

The V call is TRBV18, the J call TRBJ2-7, with D possibly matching TRBD1 (6 bases). The CDR3 has 14 residues. V was shortened by 3 bases and J by 6 bases, with 15 bases between the two germline ends. Germline values: CDR1 KGHSH, CDR2 LQKENI. CDR3 protein: CASSPLLQGGEQYF. Here the CDR3 DNA reads TGTGCCAGCTCACCTCTCTTACAGGGTGGCGAGCAGTACTTC.

This sequence joins TRBV7-2 and TRBJ2-5, with 7 positions matching TRBD1. The V gene's germline CDR1 is SGHTA and CDR2 FQGNSA. This CDR3 is 13 amino acids long. J gave up 4 bases and V 1 base, and 0 bases lay outside the gene matches. The CDR3: CASSLDRGETQYF. The DNA of the CDR3 is TGTGCCAGCAGCTTAGACAGGGGAGAGACCCAGTACTTC.

V gene TRBV6-6 combines with J gene TRBJ1-1; D is unresolved. In germline, CDR1 is MNHNY, CDR2 SVGAGI (reference sequence). V dropped 7 bases and J dropped 0 bases, with 9 bases sitting between them. The CDR3 covers 13 residues. The CDR3 bases are TGTGCCAGCAATTCGGGAATGAACACTGAAGCTTTCTTT. This codes for CASNSGMNTEAFF.

This chain links TRBV5-5 with TRBJ1-1; a possible D gene is TRBD1 (6 bases). The germline V gene encodes CDR1 SGHKS and CDR2 YYEKEE (reference sequence). V lost 1 base and J lost 3, with 10 bases in between. This CDR3 spans 14 amino acids. In DNA, the CDR3 is TGTGCCAGCAGCTTGTTGCCAGGGGACACTGAAGCTTTCTTT. This gives the protein CASSLLPGDTEAFF.

The rearrangement links TRBV9 to TRBJ1-2, with D tentatively TRBD1 (6 bases). Per germline, CDR1 SGDLS and CDR2 YYNGEE. This CDR3 has 16 residues. V lost 5 bases, J lost 2 bases, and 19 bases lay in between. The CDR3 protein is CASRRGTLGGNYGYTF. CDR3 nucleotides: TGTGCCAGCAGGAGGGGGACCCTTGGAGGGAACTATGGCTACACCTTC.

CDR3 sequence: CASSTGFIGGGYTF. DNA for the CDR3: TGTGCCAGCAGTACAGGGTTTATTGGAGGTGGCTACACCTTC. The V and J genes are TRBV5-6 and TRBJ1-2, with D possibly being TRBD1 (6 bases). The CDR3 has 14 amino acids. The germline gives CDR1 SGHDT, CDR2 YYEEEE. The V end was cut by 5 bases, the J end by 7 bases, with 18 bases between. Combining the CDR3 with reference TRBV5-6 and TRBJ1-2 gives the whole variable domain DAGVTQSPTHLIKTRGQQVTLRCSPKSGHDTVSWYQQALGQGPQFIFQYYEEEERQRGNFPDRFSGHQFPNYSSELNVNALLLGDSALYLCASSTGFIGGGYTFGSGTRLTVV.

The gene calls are TRBV27 and TRBJ1-2; the D is unclear. In germline, CDR1 is MNHEY, CDR2 SMNVEV (reference sequence). Trimming took 4 bases from V and 6 from J, leaving 18 bases between them. This CDR3 spans 15 amino acids. The CDR3 sequence is CASSSQFEGENGYTF. The CDR3 DNA follows: TGTGCCAGCAGTTCACAATTTGAGGGAGAGAATGGCTACACCTTC.

The chain carries TRBV7-2 and TRBJ1-1, with TRBD1 as a possible D gene (5 bases). Germline assignment: CDR1 SGHTA and CDR2 FQGNSA. This CDR3 has 13 amino acids. V was cut by 4 bases and J by 5 bases, with 11 bases left in between. CDR3 residues: CASSSLRGTEAFF. The CDR3 nucleotides read TGTGCCAGCAGCTCCCTACGGGGGACTGAAGCTTTCTTT. Supplemented by reference TRBV7-2 and TRBJ1-1, the full variable domain reads GAGVSQSPSNKVTEKGKDVELRCDPISGHTALYWYRQSLGQGLEFLIYFQGNSAPDKSGLPSDRFSAERTGGSVSTLTIQRTQQEDSAVYLCASSSLRGTEAFFGQGTRLTVV.

This chain joins TRBV21-1 and TRBJ2-1. TRBV21-1 is tagged as a pseudogene. The CDR3 is 18 amino acids. The CDR3 DNA follows: TGTGCCAGCAGCAAAGCGGTTTGCGGCAGGGGGGGATACAATGAGCAGTTCTTC. It translates to CASSKAVCGRGGYNEQFF.

The V and J genes are TRBV10-2 and TRBJ2-2, with 14 bases lining up with TRBD2. CDR1 WSHSY and CDR2 SAAADI come from the germline V gene. CDR3 length equals 15 residues. The J segment lost 5 bases and the V segment lost 4 bases, leaving 0 bases of the junction unmatched. The CDR3 spells CASSGLAGGTGELFF. For the CDR3, the DNA is TGCGCCAGCAGTGGACTAGCGGGGGGGACCGGGGAGCTGTTTTTT.

This clone was observed a handful of times. V is TRBV27 and J is TRBJ2-7; no definite D call. The ends were cut back, 8 bases at V and 2 bases at J, with 4 bases in the middle. CDR3 length: 10 amino acids. CDR1 is MNHEY and CDR2 is SMNVEV in the germline V gene (reference sequence). This CDR3 reads CASGAYEQYF. CDR3 bases: TGTGCCAGCGGTGCCTACGAGCAGTACTTC.

This clone is termed medium-sized. The chain employs TRBV6-1 and TRBJ1-2; perhaps TRBD1 as D (6 bases). The CDR3 covers 15 residues. Trimming left V 1 base short and J 2 bases short, with 11 bases between. Germline V gene lookup returns CDR1 MNHNS and CDR2 SASEGT. CDR3 DNA sequence: TGTGCCAGCAGTGAAGGGCCGGGGGCAAACTATGGCTACACCTTC. It encodes CASSEGPGANYGYTF.

The V call is TRBV4-3, the J call TRBJ1-6; possibly TRBD1 for D (5 bases). Germline lookup yields CDR1 LGHNA and CDR2 YSLEER. Trimming shortened V by 1 base and J by 6 bases, and 16 bases separated the two germline ends. This CDR3 contains 17 residues. This CDR3 reads CASSQVDLGLINSPLHF. DNA for the CDR3: TGCGCCAGCAGCCAAGTCGATTTGGGACTGATTAATTCACCCCTCCACTTT.

In its sample, this clone was seen a few times. This chain joins TRBV6-1 and TRBJ1-6; no clear D gene. This CDR3 is 13 amino acids long. CDR1 and CDR2 from the germline V gene are MNHNS and SASEGT. V was pared by 4 bases and J by 8 bases, with 9 bases between. DNA of the CDR3: TGTGCCAGCAGTGTCCTTATAGATTCACCCCTCCACTTT. Its protein is CASSVLIDSPLHF.

The chain links TRBV19 to TRBJ2-3; D is uncertain. Germline V lookup: CDR1 LNHDA, CDR2 SQIVND (reference sequence). The CDR3 runs 15 residues. Trimming stripped 4 bases from V and 0 bases from J, with 11 bases between. The CDR3 bases are TGTGCCAGTAGTACCCGCCCAGCTAGCACAGATACGCAGTATTTT. Translation: CASSTRPASTDTQYF.

This clone has only one observation. The rearrangement links TRBV6-5 to TRBJ1-5, with TRBD1 as a possible D gene (6 bases). The CDR3 loop spans 13 amino acids. Germline CDR1 is MNHEY and CDR2 is SVGAGI. The ends were cut back, 6 bases at V and 5 bases at J, with 11 bases in the middle. CDR3 protein: CASRSNRDQPQHF. In DNA form, the CDR3 reads TGTGCCAGCAGATCCAACAGGGATCAGCCCCAGCATTTT.

The chain links TRBV5-1 to TRBJ2-6; D remains ambiguous. Germline V gene data show CDR1 as SGHRS and CDR2 as YFSETQ. Trimming removed 0 bases at V and 2 bases at J, with 9 bases between. The CDR3 spans 16 residues. The CDR3 bases are TGCGCCAGCAGCTTGGAAGGGCAGGCTGGGGCCAACGTCCTGACTTTC. Its translation: CASSLEGQAGANVLTF.

The chain uses TRBV5-6 and TRBJ2-1, with a possible D match to TRBD2 (6 bases). The CDR3 covers 14 residues. CDR1 is SGHDT, CDR2 YYEEEE, per germline. V was cut by 4 bases and J by 4 bases, with 12 bases left in between. The CDR3 bases are TGTGCCAGCAGCAGGGCGGGGCTTTACAATGAGCAGTTCTTC. As protein: CASSRAGLYNEQFF. The full variable domain, in which reference TRBV5-6 and TRBJ2-1 provide the parts outside the CDR3, is DAGVTQSPTHLIKTRGQQVTLRCSPKSGHDTVSWYQQALGQGPQFIFQYYEEEERQRGNFPDRFSGHQFPNYSSELNVNALLLGDSALYLCASSRAGLYNEQFFGPGTRLTVL.

The chain recombines TRBV28 with TRBJ1-5; D gene unclear. The CDR3 length is 14 residues. The germline V gene encodes CDR1 MDHEN and CDR2 SYDVKM. Deletions cut 6 bases from V and 6 bases from J, with 15 bases between. The CDR3 sequence is CASRRELPGQPQHF. The CDR3 DNA reads TGTGCCAGCAGACGTGAGTTACCGGGTCAGCCCCAGCATTTT.

The chain couples TRBV7-2 to TRBJ1-4; TRBD1 agrees at 9 bases. The ends lost 4 bases at V and 5 bases at J; junction bases unmatched: 5. CDR1 is SGHTA, CDR2 FQGNSA, per germline. This CDR3 is 15 amino acids long. This CDR3 is CASSSDRGSNEKLFF. DNA for the CDR3: TGTGCCAGCAGCTCGGACAGGGGATCGAATGAAAAACTGTTTTTT.

The genes are TRBV19 and TRBJ1-6; 10 nucleotides agree with TRBD1. V was clipped by 5 bases and J by 7 bases; unmatched bases: 8. Germline V gene sequence: CDR1 LNHDA, CDR2 SQIVND (reference sequence). The CDR3 length is 16 residues. CDR3 sequence reads: CASSPYPGQGNSPLHF. For the CDR3, the DNA is TGTGCCAGTAGTCCTTACCCGGGACAGGGGAATTCACCCCTCCACTTT.